This TCR beta chain was observed in a study of follicular helper T cells after annual influenza vaccination. Whole-study context: Days 0, 7 and 28 post-vaccination were the blood draw times. Study observations and caveats: Change in circulating plasmablasts correlated with ICOS+CD38+ cTfh clonality change.

With regard to this clone: Its antigen is not identified.

The V end lost 6 bases, the J end lost 1 base, and 10 bases lay between the germline ends. The CDR3 runs 15 residues. Germline CDR1 MNHEY, CDR2 SVGAGI. Sequencing was performed with immunoSEQ multiplex PCR; in TCRdb, only in-frame clones are kept and a portion is missing. The sample carries more than 9,000 clones, 65% to 85% recorded once. Time point reported: 2015-2016 season, 7 days after influenza vaccination. Subjects lived in the community and lacked influenza vaccine within the prior 6 months. Excluded were substance abuse, HIV/AIDS, active cancer, immunomodulatory drugs and active illness. Sequencing used CXCR5+ CD38- circulating T follicular helper cells from blood, obtained 7 days after influenza vaccination. Documented subset: circulating Tfh, non-naive CD4+CXCR5+PD-1+ (ICOS+CD38+ or ICOS-CD38-). The genes are TRBV6-5 and TRBJ2-6; D gene unclear. The sequence derives from an adult who received the influenza vaccine. The CDR3 bases are TGTGCCAGCAGCCGTAGGCATTCTGGGGCCAACGTCCTGACTTTC. Its translation is CASSRRHSGANVLTF.